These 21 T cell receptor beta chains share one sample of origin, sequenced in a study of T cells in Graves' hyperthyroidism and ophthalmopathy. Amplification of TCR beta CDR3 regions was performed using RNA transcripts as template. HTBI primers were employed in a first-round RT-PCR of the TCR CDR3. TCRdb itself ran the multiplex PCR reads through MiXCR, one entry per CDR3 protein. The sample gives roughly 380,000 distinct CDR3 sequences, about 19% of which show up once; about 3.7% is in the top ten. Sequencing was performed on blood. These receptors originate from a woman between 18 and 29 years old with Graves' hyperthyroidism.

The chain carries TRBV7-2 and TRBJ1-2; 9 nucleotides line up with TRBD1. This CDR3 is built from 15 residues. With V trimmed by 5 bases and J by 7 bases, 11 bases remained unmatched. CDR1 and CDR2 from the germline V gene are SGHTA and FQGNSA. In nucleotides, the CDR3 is TGTGCCAGCAGCCTCGCGGGACAGGGCTTGGGTGGCTACACCTTC. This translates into CASSLAGQGLGGYTF.

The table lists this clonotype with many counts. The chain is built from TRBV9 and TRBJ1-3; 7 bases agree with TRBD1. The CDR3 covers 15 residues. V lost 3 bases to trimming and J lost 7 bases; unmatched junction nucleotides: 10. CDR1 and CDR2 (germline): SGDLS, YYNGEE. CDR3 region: CASSDGDSRGNTIYF. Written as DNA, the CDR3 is TGTGCCAGCAGCGATGGGGACAGCCGAGGGAACACCATATATTTT.

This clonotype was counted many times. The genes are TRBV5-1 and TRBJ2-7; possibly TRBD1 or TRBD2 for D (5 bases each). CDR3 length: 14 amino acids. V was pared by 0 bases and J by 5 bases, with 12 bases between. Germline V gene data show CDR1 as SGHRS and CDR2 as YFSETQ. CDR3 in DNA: TGCGCCAGCAGCTTGGCCGAGGGGATGAACGAGCAGTACTTC. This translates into CASSLAEGMNEQYF.

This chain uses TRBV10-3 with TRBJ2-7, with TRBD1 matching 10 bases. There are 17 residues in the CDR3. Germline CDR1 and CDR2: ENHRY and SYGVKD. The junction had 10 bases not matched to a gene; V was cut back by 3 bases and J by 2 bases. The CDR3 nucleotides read TGTGCCATCAGTGAACTTAGGACAGGGGGGAGGACCTACGAGCAGTACTTC. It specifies CAISELRTGGRTYEQYF.

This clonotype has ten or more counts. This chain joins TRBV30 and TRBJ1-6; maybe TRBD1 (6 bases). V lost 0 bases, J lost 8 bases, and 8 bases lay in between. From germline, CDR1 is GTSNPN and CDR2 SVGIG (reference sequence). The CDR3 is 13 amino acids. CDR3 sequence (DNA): TGTGCCTGGAGTGTAGGGGGAGATTCACCCCTCCACTTT. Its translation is CAWSVGGDSPLHF.

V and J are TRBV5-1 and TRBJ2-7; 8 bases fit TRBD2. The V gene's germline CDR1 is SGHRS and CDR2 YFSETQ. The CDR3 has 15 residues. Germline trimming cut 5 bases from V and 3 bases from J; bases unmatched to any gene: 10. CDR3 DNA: TGCGCCAGCAGACCCGGCCAGCGGGGGCTCTACGAGCAGTACTTC. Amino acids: CASRPGQRGLYEQYF.

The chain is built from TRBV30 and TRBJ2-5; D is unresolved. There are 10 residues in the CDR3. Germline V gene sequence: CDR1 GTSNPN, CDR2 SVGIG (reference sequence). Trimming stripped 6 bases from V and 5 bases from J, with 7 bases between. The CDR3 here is CACFQETQYF. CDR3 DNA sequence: TGTGCCTGTTTCCAGGAGACCCAGTACTTC.

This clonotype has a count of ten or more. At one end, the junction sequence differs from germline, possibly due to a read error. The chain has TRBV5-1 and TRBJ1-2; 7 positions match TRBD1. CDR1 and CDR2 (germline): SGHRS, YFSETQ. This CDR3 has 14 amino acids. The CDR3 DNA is TGTGCCAGCAGTTTGGACAGGACTAACTATGGCTACACCTTC. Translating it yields CASSLDRTNYGYTF.

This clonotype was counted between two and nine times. CDR3 DNA sequence: TGTGCCAGCAGCTTGGGGATCGACGGTCGCGAGGAGCTGTTTTTT. It codes for CASSLGIDGREELFF. The chain employs TRBV5-6 and TRBJ2-2, with D uncertain. Trimming left V 0 bases short and J 10 bases short, with 16 bases between. The CDR3 has 15 amino acids. Germline lookup yields CDR1 SGHDT and CDR2 YYEEEE.

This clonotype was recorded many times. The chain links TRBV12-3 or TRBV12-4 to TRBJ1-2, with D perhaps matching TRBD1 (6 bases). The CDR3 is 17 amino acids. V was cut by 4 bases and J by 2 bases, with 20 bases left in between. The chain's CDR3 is CASSSARLQGWNYGYTF. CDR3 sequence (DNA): TGTGCCAGCAGTTCCGCCCGACTACAGGGCTGGAACTATGGCTACACCTTC.

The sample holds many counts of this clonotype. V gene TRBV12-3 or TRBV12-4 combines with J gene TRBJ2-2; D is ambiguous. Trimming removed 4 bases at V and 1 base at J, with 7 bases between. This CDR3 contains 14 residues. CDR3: CASSSWGNTGELFF. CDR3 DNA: TGTGCCAGCAGTTCGTGGGGGAACACCGGGGAGCTGTTTTTT.

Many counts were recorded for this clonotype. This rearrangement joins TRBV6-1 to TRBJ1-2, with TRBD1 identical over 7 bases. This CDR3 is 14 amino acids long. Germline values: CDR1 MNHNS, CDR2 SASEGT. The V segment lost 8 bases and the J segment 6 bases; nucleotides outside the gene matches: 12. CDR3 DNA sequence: TGTGCCAGCGGCCTGGAACAGGGGAAGAATGGCTACACCTTC. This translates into CASGLEQGKNGYTF.

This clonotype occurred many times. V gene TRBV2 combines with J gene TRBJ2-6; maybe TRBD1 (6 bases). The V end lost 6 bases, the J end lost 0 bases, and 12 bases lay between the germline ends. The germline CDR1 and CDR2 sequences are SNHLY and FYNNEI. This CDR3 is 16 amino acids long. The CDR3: CASRGTTASGANVLTF. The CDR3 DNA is TGTGCCAGCAGGGGGACAACAGCCTCTGGGGCCAACGTCCTGACTTTC.

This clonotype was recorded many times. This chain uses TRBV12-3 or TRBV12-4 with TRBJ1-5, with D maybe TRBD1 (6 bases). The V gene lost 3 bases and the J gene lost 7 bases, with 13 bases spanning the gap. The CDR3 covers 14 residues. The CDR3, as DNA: TGTGCCAGCAGTTTCCAGGGGCGCCCCCAGCCCCAGCATTTT. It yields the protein CASSFQGRPQPQHF.

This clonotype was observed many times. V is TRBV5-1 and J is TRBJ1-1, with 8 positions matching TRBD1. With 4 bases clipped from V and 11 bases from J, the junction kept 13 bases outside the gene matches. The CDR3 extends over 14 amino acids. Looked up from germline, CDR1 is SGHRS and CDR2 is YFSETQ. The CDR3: CASSLLDRVSAAFF. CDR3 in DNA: TGCGCCAGCAGCCTGTTGGACAGGGTTTCTGCGGCTTTCTTT.

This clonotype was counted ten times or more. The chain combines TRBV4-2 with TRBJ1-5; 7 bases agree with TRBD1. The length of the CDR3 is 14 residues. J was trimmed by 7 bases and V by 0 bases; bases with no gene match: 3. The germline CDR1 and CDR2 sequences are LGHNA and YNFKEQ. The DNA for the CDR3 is TGTGCCAGCAGCCAAGATCAGGGGGAACAGCCCCAGCATTTT. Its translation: CASSQDQGEQPQHF.

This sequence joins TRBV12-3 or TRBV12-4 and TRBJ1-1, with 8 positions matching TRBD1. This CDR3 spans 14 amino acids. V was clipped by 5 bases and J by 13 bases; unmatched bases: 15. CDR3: CASSRPDIQGAVFF. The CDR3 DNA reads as TGTGCCAGCAGTCGACCGGACATCCAGGGGGCGGTTTTCTTT.

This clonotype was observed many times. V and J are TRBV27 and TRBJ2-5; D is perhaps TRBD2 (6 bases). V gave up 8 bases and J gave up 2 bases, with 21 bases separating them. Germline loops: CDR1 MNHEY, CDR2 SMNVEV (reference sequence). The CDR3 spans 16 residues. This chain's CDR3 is CASGALGLLTQETQYF. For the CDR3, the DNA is TGTGCCAGCGGAGCCCTGGGACTTCTCACTCAAGAGACCCAGTACTTC.

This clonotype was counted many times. The CDR3 DNA reads as TGTGCCAGCAGTGACTCGAGCGGGGGAGATACGCAGTATTTT. It is translated as CASSDSSGGDTQYF. The V and J genes are TRBV6-4 and TRBJ2-3, with 8 nucleotides matching TRBD2. CDR3 length: 14 amino acids. CDR1 MRHNA and CDR2 SNTAGT come from the germline V gene. The J segment lost 5 bases and the V segment lost 0 bases, leaving 1 base of the junction unmatched.

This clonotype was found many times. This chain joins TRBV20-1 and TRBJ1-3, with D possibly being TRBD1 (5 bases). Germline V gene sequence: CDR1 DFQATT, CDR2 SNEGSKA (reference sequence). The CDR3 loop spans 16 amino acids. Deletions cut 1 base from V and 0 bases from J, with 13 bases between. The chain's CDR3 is CSARVPGLFSGNTIYF. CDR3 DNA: TGCAGTGCTAGAGTCCCGGGACTATTCTCTGGAAACACCATATATTTT.

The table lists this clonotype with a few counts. The CDR3 protein is CASSLQGAETQYF. CDR3 coding DNA: TGCGCCAGCAGCTTACAGGGAGCGGAGACCCAGTACTTC. The chain is built from TRBV5-1 and TRBJ2-5, with D maybe TRBD1 (6 bases). The germline V gene encodes CDR1 SGHRS and CDR2 YFSETQ. This CDR3 has 13 amino acids. The germline V and J ends were trimmed by 2 bases and 5 bases, with 10 bases remaining between them.